The 2 T cell receptor beta chains below all came from one sample that was sequenced in a study of T cell repertoires in cytomegalovirus infection. TCRdb recomputed calls from the reads with MiXCR, one row per CDR3 protein. The data hold approximately 290,000 distinct CDR3 sequences, with more than 20% observed a single time. Sequencing input: PBMCs. These receptor sequences come from a human donor in good health (CMV status not recorded). Some clones in this sample may be carry-over from other donors' samples.

This clonotype occurred many times. The chain is built from TRBV7-2 and TRBJ2-6; D is uncertain. CDR1 and CDR2 from the germline V gene are SGHTA and FQGNSA. With 5 bases removed from V and 2 bases from J, the gap between germline ends came to 13 bases. This CDR3 spans 16 amino acids. The CDR3 bases are TGTGCCAGCAGCAGTAGTTCCGGAGCTGGGGCCAACGTCCTGACTTTC. It codes for CASSSSSGAGANVLTF.

CDR3 sequence reads: CASPRETSGSPDTQYF. CDR3 DNA sequence: TGTGCCAGCCCTAGGGAGACTAGCGGGAGCCCAGATACGCAGTATTTT. This chain links TRBV2 with TRBJ2-3; TRBD2 matches at 12 bases. The germline V gene has CDR1 SNHLY and CDR2 FYNNEI. This CDR3 spans 16 amino acids. The J segment lost 4 bases and the V segment lost 8 bases, leaving 10 bases of the junction unmatched.